What follows are 21 T cell receptor beta chains derived from one specimen sequenced in a study of technical replicates of blood from four donors. Libraries were prepared by immunoSEQ multiplex PCR; TCRdb keeps only in-frame clonotypes and omits some of them. This table has some 80,000 clones, approximately 96% appearing once. Input material: T cells isolated from PBMCs. The receptors come from a human donor in good health.

V and J are TRBV29-1 and TRBJ2-5; D might be TRBD2 (6 bases). The length of the CDR3 is 14 residues. The V gene lost 7 bases and the J gene lost 3 bases, with 18 bases spanning the gap. Germline CDR1 and CDR2: SQVTM and ANQGSEA. The DNA for the CDR3 is TGCAGCGGGACCTTGGAGGGAGGAGAAGAGACCCAGTACTTC. Protein sequence: CSGTLEGGEETQYF.

The chain joins TRBV6-5 to TRBJ1-4, with D hard to call. V dropped 8 bases and J dropped 7 bases, with 8 bases sitting between them. CDR1 is MNHEY and CDR2 is SVGAGI in the germline V gene. The CDR3 sequence is 11 residues long. CDR3 loop: CASRGGEKLFF. DNA of the CDR3: TGTGCCAGCCGGGGAGGTGAAAAACTGTTTTTT.

The V and J genes are TRBV5-1 and TRBJ2-2; the D gene is possibly TRBD1 (5 bases). The ends were cut back, 0 bases at V and 5 bases at J, with 14 bases in the middle. This CDR3 has 16 amino acids. CDR1 is SGHRS and CDR2 is YFSETQ in the germline V gene. The CDR3 is CASSLGASGPTGELFF. CDR3 in DNA: TGCGCCAGCAGCTTGGGAGCTTCAGGGCCGACCGGGGAGCTGTTTTTT.

The J gene is TRBJ2-3, the V gene TRBV9; the D gene is possibly TRBD1 (7 bases). This CDR3 region has 16 residues. Trimming took 4 bases from V and 2 from J, leaving 17 bases between them. CDR1 SGDLS and CDR2 YYNGEE come from the germline V gene. For the CDR3, the DNA is TGTGCCAGCAGCCCAAAAAGCAGGGGGGACACAGATACGCAGTATTTT. It translates to CASSPKSRGDTDTQYF.

The CDR3 sequence is CASSLIGQGYEQYF. The CDR3 nucleotides read TGTGCCAGCAGCTTAATTGGACAGGGCTACGAGCAGTACTTC. This chain connects TRBV7-3 to TRBJ2-7, with TRBD1 matching over 8 bases. This CDR3 has 14 amino acids. Germline CDR1 and CDR2: SGHTA and FQGTGA. Losses at the gene ends were 1 base for V and 3 bases for J; bases not matched to a gene: 2.

This chain links TRBV30 with TRBJ1-2; 8 nucleotides agree with TRBD1. V trimming: 0 bases; J trimming: 5 bases; junction bases outside the gene matches: 5. The CDR3 length is 14 residues. In germline, CDR1 is GTSNPN, CDR2 SVGIG (reference sequence). DNA of the CDR3: TGTGCCTGGAGTGTAGACAGGGGACTTTATGGCTACACCTTC. Amino acid sequence: CAWSVDRGLYGYTF. The full variable domain, completed using reference TRBV30 and TRBJ1-2, is SQTIHQWPATLVQPVGSPLSLECTVEGTSNPNLYWYRQAAGRGLQLLFYSVGIGQISSEVPQNLSASRPQDRQFILSSKKLLLSDSGFYLCAWSVDRGLYGYTFGSGTRLTVV.

This chain joins TRBV28 and TRBJ2-3; 8 bases line up with TRBD1. Looked up from germline, CDR1 is MDHEN and CDR2 is SYDVKM. The CDR3 has 15 residues. V gave up 5 bases and J gave up 2 bases; unmatched junction bases: 6. The CDR3 loop is CASSPAQGVTDTQYF. In nucleotides, the CDR3 is TGTGCCAGCAGTCCAGCACAGGGGGTCACAGATACGCAGTATTTT.

In its sample, this clone was seen once. V gene TRBV19 combines with J gene TRBJ2-1; 8 positions agree with TRBD2. V gave up 6 bases and J gave up 9 bases; unmatched junction bases: 4. Germline-derived CDR1 and CDR2 are LNHDA and SQIVND (reference sequence). This CDR3 is 12 amino acids long. The CDR3 region has the DNA TGTGCCAGTAGGAAGCGGGAGACTGAGCAGTTCTTC. This sequence encodes CASRKRETEQFF.

The V and J genes are TRBV4-1 and TRBJ2-7; 7 positions agree with TRBD1. CDR1 is MGHRA and CDR2 is YSYEKL in the germline V gene. The CDR3 extends over 16 amino acids. The V gene end was trimmed by 2 bases and the J gene end by 3 bases; junction bases not matched to a gene: 10. The CDR3 loop is CASSQNNRGSLYEQYF. DNA for the CDR3: TGCGCCAGCAGCCAAAATAACAGGGGCAGTCTCTACGAGCAGTACTTC.

The rearrangement links TRBV27 to TRBJ1-2, with TRBD1 matching 9 bases. The CDR3 is made up of 14 amino acids. Germline V gene lookup returns CDR1 MNHEY and CDR2 SMNVEV (reference sequence). The V segment lost 5 bases and the J segment 4 bases; nucleotides outside the gene matches: 5. The CDR3 region is CASSLTGGGYGYTF. The CDR3 DNA reads TGTGCCAGCAGTCTCACAGGGGGCGGCTATGGCTACACCTTC.

The rearrangement uses TRBV2 and TRBJ2-7; D might be TRBD1 (6 bases). Trimming stripped 7 bases from V and 4 bases from J, with 14 bases between. This CDR3 comprises 13 residues. Germline V gene sequence: CDR1 SNHLY, CDR2 FYNNEI. CDR3 sequence (DNA): TGTGCCAGCATTGTGCAGGGGAGATACGAGCAGTACTTC. This codes for CASIVQGRYEQYF.

The chain recombines TRBV4-2 with TRBJ2-1, with D possibly being TRBD2 (6 bases). The CDR3 runs 19 residues. V was clipped by 1 base and J by 5 bases, with 24 bases between them. Germline V gene data show CDR1 as LGHNA and CDR2 as YNFKEQ. The CDR3 DNA reads as TGTGCCAGCAGCCAAGCGATGGGTGGGCGCGGGAAGATAGACAATGAGCAGTTCTTC. Protein product: CASSQAMGGRGKIDNEQFF.

The chain combines TRBV29-1 with TRBJ1-5; D gene ambiguous. The CDR3 totals 14 residues. Germline V gene data show CDR1 as SQVTM and CDR2 as ANQGSEA. Trimming pared 6 bases from V and 0 bases from J, leaving 12 bases between. For the CDR3, the DNA is TGCAGCGTGCGACTAGCCCATAGCAATCAGCCCCAGCATTTT. Its protein is CSVRLAHSNQPQHF.

This chain joins TRBV23-1 and TRBJ1-5; D is ambiguous. TRBV23-1 is an ORF for which the function is uncertain. Trimming shortened V by 0 bases and J by 8 bases, and 14 bases separated the two germline ends. This CDR3 spans 15 amino acids. Written as DNA, the CDR3 is TGCGCCAGCAGTCAATCGCGGGGTAGGGATGAGCCCCAGCATTTT. Protein sequence: CASSQSRGRDEPQHF.

The rearrangement uses TRBV7-9 and TRBJ2-1, with 8 bases matching TRBD2. J gave up 3 bases and V 0 bases, and 10 bases lay outside the gene matches. The CDR3 extends over 18 amino acids. CDR1 is SEHNR and CDR2 is FQNEAQ in the germline V gene (reference sequence). The CDR3 loop reads CASSLAVGGRLNYNEQFF. The CDR3 coding sequence is TGTGCCAGCAGCTTAGCGGTCGGCGGGAGGCTCAACTACAATGAGCAGTTCTTC.

This chain joins TRBV9 and TRBJ2-7; 12 bases map to TRBD1. This CDR3 comprises 17 residues. After removal of 0 bases from V and 5 bases from J, the junction contained 9 bases not matched to a gene. Germline assignment: CDR1 SGDLS and CDR2 YYNGEE. The CDR3 DNA sequence: TGTGCCAGCAGCGTAGTCCCCGCGGGGACAGGGGGCAACGAGCAGTACTTC. Its protein is CASSVVPAGTGGNEQYF.

Here the CDR3 DNA reads TGTGCCAGCAGTGAAAGAAGAGAGTTCTTC. This sequence encodes CASSERREFF. The J gene is TRBJ2-1, the V gene TRBV2; no clear D gene. This CDR3 region has 10 residues. The V end lost 2 bases, the J end lost 14 bases, and 7 bases lay between the germline ends. Germline-derived CDR1 and CDR2 are SNHLY and FYNNEI.

Here the CDR3 reads CASSATRTRLAGDYEQYF. CDR3 sequence (DNA): TGTGCCAGCAGTGCAACAAGGACCCGACTAGCGGGGGACTACGAGCAGTACTTC. The chain has TRBV25-1 and TRBJ2-7; 12 bases agree with TRBD2. V shed 4 bases, J shed 3 bases, and the junction held 13 bases outside the gene matches. The CDR3 is 18 amino acids. CDR1 MGHDK and CDR2 SYGVNS come from the germline V gene.

The chain is built from TRBV7-9 and TRBJ1-1; 7 positions match TRBD1. The V segment lost 6 bases and the J segment 5 bases; nucleotides outside the gene matches: 12. Germline V gives CDR1 SEHNR, CDR2 FQNEAQ (reference sequence). The CDR3 is 15 amino acids. As DNA, the CDR3 is TGTGCCAGCAGACCAATGGAGGGGGCGAGGACTGAAGCTTTCTTT. It codes for CASRPMEGARTEAFF.

Only one count was recorded for this clone. The gene calls are TRBV11-2 and TRBJ2-7; D remains ambiguous. V was pared by 3 bases and J by 0 bases, with 3 bases between. Germline V gene lookup returns CDR1 SGHAT and CDR2 FQNNGV. CDR3 length: 12 amino acids. The CDR3 DNA is TGTGCCAGCAGCTTTCTCTCCTACGAGCAGTACTTC. Encoded protein: CASSFLSYEQYF.

The V gene is TRBV2, the J gene TRBJ1-1, with no clear D. The CDR3 spans 13 residues. Trimming took off 1 base at V and 8 bases at J, with 11 bases between the two ends. Germline CDR1 SNHLY, CDR2 FYNNEI. DNA for the CDR3: TGTGCCAGCAGTGAAGGGGAGCCCCTCGAAGCTTTCTTT. Its translation: CASSEGEPLEAFF.